The subject of this entry is one T cell receptor beta chain. The antigen is not known. Trimming removed 3 bases from V and 3 bases from J, with 8 bases in between. The CDR3 runs 13 residues. This specimen comes from a study of CD8 T cells in Susac syndrome. General study results and limits: The TCR sequencing and HLA analysis in the study involved a relatively small number of individuals, as the study acknowledged.

Sequencing of TCR beta, carried out with a high-throughput approach, was applied to CD8+ and CD4+ T cells from the blood. Negative isolation was applied to CD8+ and CD4+ T cells, and FACS enrichment was applied to TEMRA cells. Reverse transcription of about 0.5 to 1 ug RNA was carried out with random hexamers. Amplification of TCR beta CDR3 across 54 Vbeta and 13 Jbeta was performed with immunoSEQ multiplex PCR. TCRdb itself ran the immunoSEQ multiplex PCR reads through MiXCR, one entry per CDR3 protein. The sample lists about 250,000 distinct CDR3 sequences; about 93% were seen once. The chain carries TRBV12-3 or TRBV12-4 and TRBJ2-5; D might be TRBD1 (6 bases). The sequencing sample was made of CD4+ T cells from PBMCs. The source of this sequence is a human donor with multiple sclerosis. The CDR3 DNA follows: TGTGCCAGCAGTTTGAACAGGGAAGAGACCCAGTACTTC. Its translation: CASSLNREETQYF.